These 18 T cell receptor beta chains share one sample of origin, sequenced in a study of OX40 agonist ivuxolimab in advanced cancers. This table comes from immunoSEQ multiplex PCR, and its TCRdb copy is limited to in-frame clones, with some not included. The sample consists of some 60,000 clones, about 90% of them appearing once. The sample here was CD4+ or CD8+ T cells sorted from blood, taken in a trial of the OX40 agonist ivuxolimab. The origin of the receptors is an adult with an advanced solid tumor such as melanoma, head and neck, liver or kidney cancer.

The rearrangement uses TRBV28 and TRBJ2-7, with 9 positions matching TRBD2. CDR1 and CDR2 (germline): MDHEN, SYDVKM. The trim removed 4 bases at V and 6 bases at J, leaving 10 bases unmatched. The CDR3 extends over 15 amino acids. The CDR3 spells CASSYLAGVVREQYF. The CDR3 region has the DNA TGTGCCAGCAGTTACTTAGCGGGAGTGGTACGCGAGCAGTACTTC.

The genes are TRBV18 and TRBJ2-5; D remains unclear. The ends were cut back, 3 bases at V and 4 bases at J, with 6 bases in the middle. CDR3 length equals 12 residues. Germline values: CDR1 KGHSH, CDR2 LQKENI. CDR3 sequence: CASSPTGETQYF. For the CDR3, the DNA is TGTGCCAGCTCACCCACCGGAGAGACCCAGTACTTC.

The rearrangement joins TRBV7-2 to TRBJ2-3; D not resolved. V was clipped by 5 bases and J by 3 bases, with 15 bases between them. CDR3 length: 15 residues. The germline gives CDR1 SGHTA, CDR2 FQGNSA. The CDR3 DNA is TGTGCCAGCAGCCTAGGTAGATTGAGAACAGATACGCAGTATTTT. Amino acid sequence: CASSLGRLRTDTQYF.

The CDR3 reads CASSSSGASNTEAFF. In DNA form, the CDR3 reads TGTGCCAGCAGTTCCTCCGGGGCTTCAAACACTGAAGCTTTCTTT. V is TRBV28 and J is TRBJ1-1; D is possibly TRBD1 (5 bases). CDR1 MDHEN and CDR2 SYDVKM come from the germline V gene. V lost 4 bases and J lost 2, with 14 bases in between. This CDR3 spans 15 amino acids.

This clone came up once. V is TRBV18 and J is TRBJ2-3; D gene ambiguous. CDR3 size: 12 residues. Germline V CDR1 and CDR2: KGHSH, LQKENI. Trimming took off 5 bases at V and 6 bases at J, with 9 bases between the two ends. Here the CDR3 DNA reads TGTGCCAGCTCATGGCTGAGGGATACGCAGTATTTT. Residues: CASSWLRDTQYF.

This clone has a single count. The gene calls are TRBV18 and TRBJ2-5; 8 bases agree with TRBD1. With V trimmed by 6 bases and J by 4 bases, 7 bases remained unmatched. The CDR3 consists of 14 residues. The germline V gene encodes CDR1 KGHSH and CDR2 LQKENI. Here the CDR3 reads CASSQGARGETQYF. CDR3 nucleotides: TGTGCCAGCTCTCAGGGGGCGCGAGGAGAGACCCAGTACTTC.

This clone was detected a few times. V and J are TRBV7-2 and TRBJ1-5; 8 nucleotides agree with TRBD1. CDR3 length: 15 residues. Germline lookup yields CDR1 SGHTA and CDR2 FQGNSA. V lost 4 bases to trimming and J lost 6 bases; unmatched junction nucleotides: 8. The CDR3 DNA reads as TGTGCCAGCAGCTCGGGACAGGCAATCCTTCAGCCCCAGCATTTT. Translation gives CASSSGQAILQPQHF.

This sequence joins TRBV9 and TRBJ2-3; 7 positions match TRBD2. Germline V lookup: CDR1 SGDLS, CDR2 YYNGEE. The V segment lost 3 bases and the J segment 1 base; nucleotides outside the gene matches: 5. This CDR3 contains 15 residues. CDR3 DNA sequence: TGTGCCAGCAGCGGGACTAGTATCGGCACAGATACGCAGTATTTT. It yields the protein CASSGTSIGTDTQYF.

The V and J genes are TRBV27 and TRBJ2-1, with 9 bases lining up with TRBD2. Germline CDR1 is MNHEY and CDR2 is SMNVEV (reference sequence). Trimming removed 5 bases from V and 7 bases from J; junction bases left unmatched: 12. The CDR3 length is 16 residues. The DNA of the CDR3 is TGTGCCAGCAGTAGCTTAGCGGGGGCCATACGGAATGAGCAGTTCTTC. Translation gives CASSSLAGAIRNEQFF.

This clone came up once. The chain uses TRBV5-1 and TRBJ2-7; D is uncertain. Between the trimmed V and J ends, which lost 4 bases and 0 bases, there was a span of 14 bases. The CDR3 is 15 amino acids. Looked up from germline, CDR1 is SGHRS and CDR2 is YFSETQ. CDR3 DNA: TGCGCCAGCAGCACGGATCTCACTACCTCCTACGAGCAGTACTTC. Amino acids: CASSTDLTTSYEQYF.

The chain links TRBV4-1 to TRBJ2-7, with 9 bases aligning to TRBD1. Per the germline V gene, CDR1 is MGHRA and CDR2 is YSYEKL. V trimming: 3 bases; J trimming: 5 bases; junction bases outside the gene matches: 11. The CDR3 extends over 16 amino acids. DNA of the CDR3: TGCGCCAGCAGCCAGACAGGACAGGGGAATCCTGACGAGCAGTACTTC. Translating gives CASSQTGQGNPDEQYF.

J is TRBJ1-5 and V is TRBV4-1; D might be TRBD1 (5 bases). This CDR3 region has 15 residues. Germline V CDR1 and CDR2: MGHRA, YSYEKL. Trimming took off 1 base at V and 4 bases at J, with 11 bases between the two ends. The CDR3, as DNA: TGCGCCAGCAGCCAAGGTCCAGGGAGGAATCAGCCCCAGCATTTT. Protein product: CASSQGPGRNQPQHF.

The chain recombines TRBV7-8 with TRBJ1-2, with no clear D. Germline values: CDR1 SGHVS, CDR2 FQNEAQ. The CDR3 has 14 residues. Trimming removed 5 bases from V and 3 bases from J, with 13 bases in between. DNA for the CDR3: TGTGCCAGCAGCCCGCGGGCTGGGGACTATGGCTACACCTTC. Amino acids: CASSPRAGDYGYTF.

This clone was found once. The J gene is TRBJ2-5, the V gene TRBV18; 12 nucleotides match TRBD2. The CDR3 consists of 17 residues. V was clipped by 0 bases and J by 5 bases; unmatched bases: 7. CDR1 KGHSH and CDR2 LQKENI come from the germline V gene. The DNA for the CDR3 is TGTGCCAGCTCACCACCGGTACTAGCGGGAGGTACTGAGACCCAGTACTTC. Protein sequence: CASSPPVLAGGTETQYF.

This chain connects TRBV28 to TRBJ1-2; weak D call: TRBD1 (5 bases). V dropped 6 bases and J dropped 12 bases, with 26 bases sitting between them. This CDR3 contains 15 residues. Germline loops: CDR1 MDHEN, CDR2 SYDVKM. CDR3 amino acids: CASSPGGGGKWLHTF. The DNA of the CDR3 is TGTGCCAGCAGCCCCGGGGGGGGAGGGAAATGGCTACACACCTTC.

V and J are TRBV6-6 and TRBJ2-7, with 8 bases fitting TRBD1. Per the germline V gene, CDR1 is MNHNY and CDR2 is SVGAGI (reference sequence). The J segment lost 4 bases and the V segment lost 6 bases, leaving 5 bases of the junction unmatched. The CDR3 is 13 amino acids. This CDR3 is CASSRDRTYEQYF. The CDR3 nucleotides are TGTGCCAGCAGCAGGGACAGGACTTACGAGCAGTACTTC.

J is TRBJ2-7 and V is TRBV11-2; possible D gene TRBD1, 7 bases. The CDR3 runs to 13 residues. The germline V and J ends were trimmed by 7 bases and 5 bases, with 15 bases remaining between them. CDR1 and CDR2 (germline): SGHAT, FQNNGV. The CDR3 sequence is CASTRDRLDEQYF. The CDR3 DNA sequence: TGTGCCAGCACCCGGGACAGACTAGACGAGCAGTACTTC. The full variable domain, rest sourced from reference TRBV11-2 and TRBJ2-7, is EAGVAQSPRYKIIEKRQSVAFWCNPISGHATLYWYQQILGQGPKLLIQFQNNGVVDDSQLPKDRFSAERLKGVDSTLKIQPAKLEDSAVYLCASTRDRLDEQYFGPGTRLTVT.

The J gene is TRBJ1-1, the V gene TRBV18; D is perhaps TRBD1 (5 bases). V lost 8 bases, J lost 5 bases, and 24 bases lay in between. The CDR3 is 16 residues long. Looked up from germline, CDR1 is KGHSH and CDR2 is LQKENI. As DNA, the CDR3 is TGTGCCAGCCGACTCCCCACGCGTCAGGGATCTACTGAAGCTTTCTTT. As protein: CASRLPTRQGSTEAFF.